The entry below describes one T cell receptor beta chain. These data are taken from a study of blood T cells in healthy people across ages. Samples each yielded at least 5 micrograms of total RNA. Primers used in a second PCR of roughly 6 to 11 cycles were a sample-barcoded 5' primer and a J-beta primer mix. In TCRdb, the 5' RACE reads were re-called with MiXCR into one record per CDR3 protein. The sample consists of just over 800,000 distinct CDR3 sequences, 62% of them appearing once. V lost 5 bases to trimming and J lost 0 bases, with 13 bases between them. The CDR3 loop spans 14 amino acids. Germline CDR1 reads SQVTM; CDR2 reads ANQGSEA.

This receptor was identified in a young man in good health. The material sequenced was blood. This chain connects TRBV29-1 to TRBJ2-5; maybe TRBD1 (5 bases). DNA of the CDR3: TGCAGCGTTTCGGAGACAGACCACCAAGAGACCCAGTACTTC. As protein: CSVSETDHQETQYF.